This T cell receptor (beta chain) came from a study of spatial heterogeneity in lung cancer. For the study at large: Raw sequencing reads included, on average, more than nine appearances of each unique TCR and UMI combination. Study conclusions and caveats: Expanded tumor TCRs that were ubiquitous appeared in blood more at resection than follow-up.

Germline CDR1 is SGHTA and CDR2 is FQGNSA. The CDR3 totals 15 residues. Trimming removed 0 bases from V and 6 bases from J; junction bases left unmatched: 6. Time point indicated: sample taken at primary tumor resection. Researchers sequenced whole RNA taken from tumor, nontumor lung or frozen PBMC without sorting. This clonotype was detected many times. Its antigen is not identified. Individual TCR cDNA molecules each bore their own unique molecular identifier. MiXCR, applied by TCRdb to the 5' RACE reads, yields one record per CDR3 protein. This table holds roughly 49,000 distinct CDR3 sequences, approximately 7% found once.

Sequencing was performed on PBMCs, taken at surgery. The genes are TRBV7-2 and TRBJ2-3, with TRBD2 matching 7 bases. This receptor was obtained from a female donor with early-stage non-small cell lung cancer. The DNA for the CDR3 is TGTGCCAGCAGCTTAGCGGCTAGCGGAGGGGATACGCAGTATTTT. This codes for CASSLAASGGDTQYF.